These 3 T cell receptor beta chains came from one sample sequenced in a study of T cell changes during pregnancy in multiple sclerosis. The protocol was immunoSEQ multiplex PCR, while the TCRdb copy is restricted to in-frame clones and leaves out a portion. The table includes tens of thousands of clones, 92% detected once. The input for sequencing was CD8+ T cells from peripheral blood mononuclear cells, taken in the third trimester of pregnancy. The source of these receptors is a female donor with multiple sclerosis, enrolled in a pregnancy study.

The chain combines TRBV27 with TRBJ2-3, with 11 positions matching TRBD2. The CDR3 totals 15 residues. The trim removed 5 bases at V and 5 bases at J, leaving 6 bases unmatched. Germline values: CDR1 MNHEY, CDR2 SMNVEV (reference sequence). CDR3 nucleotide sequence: TGTGCCAGCAGTATCGGGACTAGCGGAGGAGATACGCAGTATTTT. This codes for CASSIGTSGGDTQYF.

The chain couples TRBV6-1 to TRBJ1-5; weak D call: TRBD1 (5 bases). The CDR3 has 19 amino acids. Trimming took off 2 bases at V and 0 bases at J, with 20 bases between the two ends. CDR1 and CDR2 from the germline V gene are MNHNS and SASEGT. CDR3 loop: CASSEPTGAWGYSNQPQHF. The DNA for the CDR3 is TGTGCCAGCAGTGAACCAACAGGCGCCTGGGGTTATAGCAATCAGCCCCAGCATTTT.

The DNA of the CDR3 is TGTGCCAGCACCCTCCGCGGCGGGAGGGGGAATGAGCAGTTCTTC. Its protein product is CASTLRGGRGNEQFF. V usage is TRBV9 and J usage is TRBJ2-1; 9 bases line up with TRBD2. The CDR3 length is 15 residues. CDR1 and CDR2 from the germline V gene are SGDLS and YYNGEE. The trim removed 6 bases at V and 7 bases at J, leaving 11 bases unmatched.